This T cell receptor (beta chain) emerged from a study of blood T cell repertoires in COVID-19 (TCRdb year 2020). Turning to the overall study: Samples from collaborators originated in the United States, Italy and Spain and spanned both the acute and convalescent phases of COVID-19. The prospective study material was composed of cDNA or gDNA derived from T cells, B-cell-depleted T cells, or PBMCs. The dataset comprised deeply sampled blood TCRbeta repertoires from subjects exposed to, actively infected with, or recovered from COVID-19. The repertoires were made available in a free public database intended to serve as a resource for research on the immune response to SARS-CoV-2. Samples were obtained from the ongoing ImmuneRACE study (first 160 participants) and from 1,000 to 1,500 subjects provided by 6 global collaborators. The sample metadata nearly always contained a de-identified subject ID, COVID-19 status, age in years and sex. Where available, HLA class I and class II types were obtained from metadata supplied by the sample provider rather than from assay-based typing.

At one collaborating source in Seattle, patients were enrolled during active infection and were followed longitudinally through the course of disease. The collaborating institutions used their own protocols to collect whole blood in K2EDTA tubes. For TCRbeta analysis, collaborator samples were shipped as frozen whole blood, as isolated PBMCs, or as DNA extracted from either sample type. Details on this clone: Its antigen specificity is not known. Nothing much larger sits one base from this clone, and base qualities are not available.

Summary of the overall study and its limitations: Clinical and demographic metadata were provided uncurated, with the amount varying by source and participant.

TCRbeta CDR3 regions were amplified from genomic DNA by means of the immunoSEQ Assay, a bias-controlled multiplex PCR. The study's processing was this. The number of nucleated cells in each sample was estimated from the amplification of reference gene primers within the assay. To quantify the absolute abundance of each unique TCRbeta CDR3 rearrangement, sequence reads were collapsed and filtered. For each sample, productive Simpson clonality was calculated as the square root of Simpson's diversity index over productive rearrangements. The immuneACCESS repertoire file appears here via TCRdb, limited to in-frame rearrangements. These files lack a portion of the clones; in checked studies, under half of the deficit traces to unresolved V genes, and the cause of the others is not known. The DNA was the basis for D and trimming; V, J and clone size are from that table. The table for this sample lists around 290,000 clones; roughly nine tenths of them were counted only once. The ten largest clones add up to around 2.2% of the sample.

The CDR3 starts with the cysteine, ends with the phenylalanine, and has 13 residues. The sequence is cut down to CDR3 DNA, 39 bases in frame from base 1. Trimmed from V: 5 bases; trimmed from J: 8 bases; junction bases lacking a gene match: 8. The germline V gene encodes CDR1 SGHDT and CDR2 YYEEEE. Source material: peripheral blood. The chain links TRBV5-6 with TRBJ1-2; 8 nucleotides in the junction match TRBD1. The receptor was derived from a woman aged 25-40 years with COVID-19, enrolled during active disease. CDR3 protein: CASRLTGASGYTF. The nucleotide sequence reads as follows: TGTGCCAGCAGGTTGACAGGGGCAAGCGGCTACACCTTC.